The present T cell receptor (beta chain) was sequenced within a study of yellow fever vaccine responses in identical twins. Findings of the study overall: Vaccine-induced T cell responses in twins were reportedly observed to appear partly convergent, partly personalized.

In the case of this clonotype: Its specificity is unknown.

TCRdb called the RT-PCR reads again in MiXCR, with one record for every CDR3 protein. The sample includes approximately 13,000 distinct CDR3 sequences, just under 85% seen only once; the top ten take approximately 1.7%. The ends were cut back, 6 bases at V and 0 bases at J, with 10 bases in the middle. The CDR3 totals 14 residues. From germline, CDR1 is MDHEN and CDR2 SYDVKM. The source material was T cells from blood (PBMCs), unsorted or a sorted subset (not recorded which), sampled before or after yellow fever vaccination (not recorded which). The chain has TRBV28 and TRBJ2-3; D is unresolved. The source of this sequence is a woman younger than 35 who received the yellow fever vaccine. CDR3 sequence reads: CASRDPASTDTQYF. Written as DNA, the CDR3 is TGTGCCAGCAGGGACCCGGCGAGCACAGATACGCAGTATTTT.